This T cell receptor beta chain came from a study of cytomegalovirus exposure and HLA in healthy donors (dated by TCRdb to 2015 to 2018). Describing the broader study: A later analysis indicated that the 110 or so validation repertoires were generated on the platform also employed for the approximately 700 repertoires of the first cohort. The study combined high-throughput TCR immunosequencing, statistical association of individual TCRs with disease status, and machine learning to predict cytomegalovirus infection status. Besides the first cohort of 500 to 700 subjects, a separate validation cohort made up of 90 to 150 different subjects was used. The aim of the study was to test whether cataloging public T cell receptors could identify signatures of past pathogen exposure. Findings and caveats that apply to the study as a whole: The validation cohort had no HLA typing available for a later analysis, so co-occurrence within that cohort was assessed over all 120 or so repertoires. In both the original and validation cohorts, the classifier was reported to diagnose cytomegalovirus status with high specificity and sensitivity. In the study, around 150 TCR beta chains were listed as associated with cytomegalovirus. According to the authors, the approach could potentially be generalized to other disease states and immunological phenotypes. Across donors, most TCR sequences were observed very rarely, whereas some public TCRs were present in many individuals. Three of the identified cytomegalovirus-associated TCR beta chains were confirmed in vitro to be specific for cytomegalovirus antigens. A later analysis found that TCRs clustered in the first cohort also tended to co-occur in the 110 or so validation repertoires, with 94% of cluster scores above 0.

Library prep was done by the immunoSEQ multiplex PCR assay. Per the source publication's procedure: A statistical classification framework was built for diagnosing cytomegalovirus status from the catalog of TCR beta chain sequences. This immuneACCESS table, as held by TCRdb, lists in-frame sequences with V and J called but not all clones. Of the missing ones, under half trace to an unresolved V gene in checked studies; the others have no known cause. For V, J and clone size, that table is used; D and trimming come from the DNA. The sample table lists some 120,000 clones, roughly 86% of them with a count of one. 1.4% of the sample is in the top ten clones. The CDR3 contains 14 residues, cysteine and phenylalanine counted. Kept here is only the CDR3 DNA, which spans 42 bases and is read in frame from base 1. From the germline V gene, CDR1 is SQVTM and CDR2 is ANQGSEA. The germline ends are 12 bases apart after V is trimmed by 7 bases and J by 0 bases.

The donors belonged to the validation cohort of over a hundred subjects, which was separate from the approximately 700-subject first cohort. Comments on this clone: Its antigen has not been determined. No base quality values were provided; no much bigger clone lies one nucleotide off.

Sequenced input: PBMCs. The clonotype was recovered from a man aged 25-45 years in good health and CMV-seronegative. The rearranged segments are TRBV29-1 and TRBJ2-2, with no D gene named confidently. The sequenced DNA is TGCAGCGCCGAAACGAGTGCGAACACCGGGGAGCTGTTTTTT. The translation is CSAETSANTGELFF.